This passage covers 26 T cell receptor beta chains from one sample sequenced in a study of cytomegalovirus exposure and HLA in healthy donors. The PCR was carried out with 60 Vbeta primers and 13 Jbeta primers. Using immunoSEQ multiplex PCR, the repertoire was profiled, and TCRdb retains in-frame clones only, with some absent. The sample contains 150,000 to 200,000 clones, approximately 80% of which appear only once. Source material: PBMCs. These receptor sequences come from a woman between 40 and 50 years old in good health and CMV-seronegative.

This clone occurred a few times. CDR3 in amino acids: CASSSTNLYEQYF. For the CDR3, the DNA is TGTGCCAGCAGCTCGACTAACCTCTACGAGCAGTACTTC. The chain combines TRBV5-6 with TRBJ2-7; D might be TRBD2 (5 bases). The V end was cut by 3 bases, the J end by 3 bases, with 10 bases between. This CDR3 contains 13 residues. Germline values: CDR1 SGHDT, CDR2 YYEEEE.

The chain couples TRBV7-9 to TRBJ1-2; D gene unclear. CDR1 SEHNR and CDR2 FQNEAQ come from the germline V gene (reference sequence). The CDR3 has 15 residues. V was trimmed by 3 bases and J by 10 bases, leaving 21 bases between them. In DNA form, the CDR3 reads TGTGCCAGCAGCTTTCGGGTCCTTTCCATCCATCCCTACACCTTC. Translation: CASSFRVLSIHPYTF.

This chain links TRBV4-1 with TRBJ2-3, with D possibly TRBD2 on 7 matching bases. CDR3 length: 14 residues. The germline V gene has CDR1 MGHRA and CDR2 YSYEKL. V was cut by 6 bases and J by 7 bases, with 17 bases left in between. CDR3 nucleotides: TGCGCCAGCAGTCGCGAGGGGGGGGAGAATACGCAGTATTTT. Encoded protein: CASSREGGENTQYF.

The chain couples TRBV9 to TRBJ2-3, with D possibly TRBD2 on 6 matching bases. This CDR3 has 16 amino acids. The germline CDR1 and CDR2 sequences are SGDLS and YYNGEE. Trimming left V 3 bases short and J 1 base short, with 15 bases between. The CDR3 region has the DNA TGTGCCAGCAGCGCCTTAACGGGGGTCGGCACAGATACGCAGTATTTT. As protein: CASSALTGVGTDTQYF. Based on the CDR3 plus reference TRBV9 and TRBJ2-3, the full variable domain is DSGVTQTPKHLITATGQRVTLRCSPRSGDLSVYWYQQSLDQGLQFLIQYYNGEERAKGNILERFSAQQFPDLHSELNLSSLELGDSALYFCASSALTGVGTDTQYFGPGTRLTVL.

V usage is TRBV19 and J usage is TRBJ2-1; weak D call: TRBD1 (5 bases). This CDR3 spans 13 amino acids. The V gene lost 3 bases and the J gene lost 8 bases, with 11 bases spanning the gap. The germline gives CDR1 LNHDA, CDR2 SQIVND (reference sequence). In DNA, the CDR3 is TGTGCCAGTAGTATTAGCCAGGGCTATGAGCAGTTCTTC. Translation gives CASSISQGYEQFF.

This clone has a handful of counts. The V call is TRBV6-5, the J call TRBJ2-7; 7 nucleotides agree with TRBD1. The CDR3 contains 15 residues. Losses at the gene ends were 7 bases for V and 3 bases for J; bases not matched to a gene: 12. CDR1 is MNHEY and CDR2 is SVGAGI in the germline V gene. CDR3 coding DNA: TGTGCCAGCAATCCACAGGGGCGCCAATTCTACGAGCAGTACTTC. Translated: CASNPQGRQFYEQYF.

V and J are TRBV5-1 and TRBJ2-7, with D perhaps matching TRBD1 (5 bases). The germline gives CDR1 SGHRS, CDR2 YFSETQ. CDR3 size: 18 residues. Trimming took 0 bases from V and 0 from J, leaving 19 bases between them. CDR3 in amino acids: CASSLEVAGSDVSYEQYF. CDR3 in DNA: TGCGCCAGCAGCTTGGAGGTGGCAGGGTCGGATGTCTCCTACGAGCAGTACTTC.

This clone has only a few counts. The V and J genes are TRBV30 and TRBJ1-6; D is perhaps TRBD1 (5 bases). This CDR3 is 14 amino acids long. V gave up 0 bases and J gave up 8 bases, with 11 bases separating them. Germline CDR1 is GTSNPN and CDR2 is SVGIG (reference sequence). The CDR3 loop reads CAWSVDLGDSPLHF. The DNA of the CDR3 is TGTGCCTGGAGTGTAGACTTAGGGGATTCACCCCTCCACTTT.

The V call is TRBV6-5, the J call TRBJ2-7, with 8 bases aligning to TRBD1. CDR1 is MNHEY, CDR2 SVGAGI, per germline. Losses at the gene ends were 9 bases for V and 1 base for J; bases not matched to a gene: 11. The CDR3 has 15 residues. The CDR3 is CASKFGTGYSYEQYF. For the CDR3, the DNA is TGTGCCAGTAAATTCGGGACAGGTTATTCCTACGAGCAGTACTTC.

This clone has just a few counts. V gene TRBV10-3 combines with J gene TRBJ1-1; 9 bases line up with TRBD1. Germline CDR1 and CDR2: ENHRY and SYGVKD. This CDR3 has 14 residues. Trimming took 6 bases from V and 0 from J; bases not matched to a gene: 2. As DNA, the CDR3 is TGTGCCATCAGGGACAGGGGAATGAACACTGAAGCTTTCTTT. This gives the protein CAIRDRGMNTEAFF.

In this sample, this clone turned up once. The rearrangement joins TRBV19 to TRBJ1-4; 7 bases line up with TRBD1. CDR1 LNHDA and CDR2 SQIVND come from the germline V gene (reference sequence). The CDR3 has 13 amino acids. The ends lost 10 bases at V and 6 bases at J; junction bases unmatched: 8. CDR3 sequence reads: CATKRQGDEKLFF. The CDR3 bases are TGTGCCACTAAACGACAGGGTGATGAAAAACTGTTTTTT. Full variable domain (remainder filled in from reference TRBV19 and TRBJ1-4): DGGITQSPKYLFRKEGQNVTLSCEQNLNHDAMYWYRQDPGQGLRLIYYSQIVNDFQKGDIAEGYSVSREKKESFPLTVTSAQKNPTAFYLCATKRQGDEKLFFGSGTQLSVL.

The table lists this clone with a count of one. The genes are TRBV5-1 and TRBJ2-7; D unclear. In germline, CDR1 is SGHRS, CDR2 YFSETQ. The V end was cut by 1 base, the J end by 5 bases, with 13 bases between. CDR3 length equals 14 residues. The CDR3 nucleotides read TGCGCCAGCAGCTTGTTCCCGGAGACCCACGAGCAGTACTTC. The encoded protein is CASSLFPETHEQYF.

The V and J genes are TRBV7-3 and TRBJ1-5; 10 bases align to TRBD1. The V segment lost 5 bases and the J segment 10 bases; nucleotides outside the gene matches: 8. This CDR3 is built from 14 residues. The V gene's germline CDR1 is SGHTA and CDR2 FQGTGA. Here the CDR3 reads CASSRTGGEQPQHF. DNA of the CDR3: TGTGCCAGCAGCCGGACAGGGGGAGAACAACCCCAGCATTTT.

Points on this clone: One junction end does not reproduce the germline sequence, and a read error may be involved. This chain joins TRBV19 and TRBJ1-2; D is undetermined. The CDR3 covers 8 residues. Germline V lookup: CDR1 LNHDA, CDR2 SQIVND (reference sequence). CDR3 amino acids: CASRLFLF. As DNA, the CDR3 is TGTGCCAGTAGGTTGTTCCTCTTC.

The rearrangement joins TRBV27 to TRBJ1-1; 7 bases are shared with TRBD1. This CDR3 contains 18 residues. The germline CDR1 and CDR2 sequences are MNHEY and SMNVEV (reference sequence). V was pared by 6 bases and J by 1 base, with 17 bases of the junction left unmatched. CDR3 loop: CASSLYGRDRRGNTEAFF. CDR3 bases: TGTGCCAGCAGCCTATACGGCCGGGACAGAAGAGGGAACACTGAAGCTTTCTTT.

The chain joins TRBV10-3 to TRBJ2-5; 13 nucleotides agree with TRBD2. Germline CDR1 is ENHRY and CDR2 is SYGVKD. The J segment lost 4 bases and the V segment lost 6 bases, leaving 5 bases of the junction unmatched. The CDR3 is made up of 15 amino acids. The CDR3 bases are TGTGCCATCAGCGCTACTAGCGGGAGGGGAGAGACCCAGTACTTC. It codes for CAISATSGRGETQYF.

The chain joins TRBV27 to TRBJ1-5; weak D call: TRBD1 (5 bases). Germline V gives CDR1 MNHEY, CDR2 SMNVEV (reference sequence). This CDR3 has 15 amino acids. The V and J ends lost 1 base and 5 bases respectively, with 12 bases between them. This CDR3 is CASSLLGGWDQPQHF. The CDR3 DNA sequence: TGTGCCAGCAGTTTATTGGGGGGTTGGGATCAGCCCCAGCATTTT.

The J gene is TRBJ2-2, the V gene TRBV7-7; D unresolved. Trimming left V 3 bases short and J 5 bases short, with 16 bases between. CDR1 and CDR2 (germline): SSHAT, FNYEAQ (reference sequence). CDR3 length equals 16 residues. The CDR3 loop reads CASSFDSDFLTGELFF. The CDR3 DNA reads TGTGCCAGCAGCTTCGACTCGGATTTTCTGACCGGGGAGCTGTTTTTT.

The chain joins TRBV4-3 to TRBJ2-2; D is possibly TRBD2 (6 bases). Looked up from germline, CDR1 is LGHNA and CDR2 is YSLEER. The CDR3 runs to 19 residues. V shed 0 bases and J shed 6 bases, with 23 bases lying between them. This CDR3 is CASSQDSPSGRRWAGELFF. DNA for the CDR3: TGCGCCAGCAGCCAAGATAGTCCCAGCGGGCGACGATGGGCCGGGGAGCTGTTTTTT.

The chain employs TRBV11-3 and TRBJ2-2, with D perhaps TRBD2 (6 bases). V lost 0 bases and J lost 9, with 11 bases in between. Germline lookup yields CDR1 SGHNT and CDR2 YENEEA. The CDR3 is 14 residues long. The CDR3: CASSLDVEGRELFF. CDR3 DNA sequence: TGTGCCAGCAGCTTAGATGTGGAGGGAAGGGAGCTGTTTTTT.

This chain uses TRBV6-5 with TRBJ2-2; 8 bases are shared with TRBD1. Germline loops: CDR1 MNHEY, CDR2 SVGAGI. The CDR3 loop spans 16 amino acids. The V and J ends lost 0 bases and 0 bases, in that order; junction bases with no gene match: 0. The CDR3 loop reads CASSYSTGANTGELFF. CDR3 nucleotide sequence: TGTGCCAGCAGTTACTCGACAGGGGCGAACACCGGGGAGCTGTTTTTT.

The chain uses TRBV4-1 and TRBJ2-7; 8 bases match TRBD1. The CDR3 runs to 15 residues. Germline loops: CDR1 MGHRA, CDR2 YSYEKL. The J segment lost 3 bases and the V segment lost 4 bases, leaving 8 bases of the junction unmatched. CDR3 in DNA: TGCGCCAGCAGCCGAGACAGGGGTGCAATCTACGAGCAGTACTTC. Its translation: CASSRDRGAIYEQYF.

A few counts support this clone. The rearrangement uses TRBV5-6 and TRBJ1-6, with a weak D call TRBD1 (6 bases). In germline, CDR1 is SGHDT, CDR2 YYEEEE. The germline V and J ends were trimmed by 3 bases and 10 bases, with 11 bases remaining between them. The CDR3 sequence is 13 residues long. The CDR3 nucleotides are TGTGCCAGCAGCTCCCGTAGGGGGTCACCCCTCCACTTT. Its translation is CASSSRRGSPLHF.

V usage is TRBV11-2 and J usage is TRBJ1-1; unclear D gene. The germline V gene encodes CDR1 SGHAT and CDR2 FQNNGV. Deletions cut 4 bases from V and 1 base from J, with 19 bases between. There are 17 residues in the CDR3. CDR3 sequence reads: CASSSTLGDSPNTEAFF. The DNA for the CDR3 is TGTGCCAGCAGCTCAACCCTGGGAGACTCACCGAACACTGAAGCTTTCTTT.

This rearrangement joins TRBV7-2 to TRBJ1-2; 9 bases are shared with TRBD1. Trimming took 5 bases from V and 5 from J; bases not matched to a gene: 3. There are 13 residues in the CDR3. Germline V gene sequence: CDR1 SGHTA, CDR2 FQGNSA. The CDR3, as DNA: TGTGCCAGCAGCATAGGACAGGGGTATGGCTACACCTTC. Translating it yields CASSIGQGYGYTF. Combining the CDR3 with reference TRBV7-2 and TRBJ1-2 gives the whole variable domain GAGVSQSPSNKVTEKGKDVELRCDPISGHTALYWYRQSLGQGLEFLIYFQGNSAPDKSGLPSDRFSAERTGGSVSTLTIQRTQQEDSAVYLCASSIGQGYGYTFGSGTRLTVV.

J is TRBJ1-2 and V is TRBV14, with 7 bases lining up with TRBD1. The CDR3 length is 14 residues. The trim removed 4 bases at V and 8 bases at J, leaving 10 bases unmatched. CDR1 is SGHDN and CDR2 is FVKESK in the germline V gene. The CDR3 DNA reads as TGTGCCAGCAGCCGAACCCACAGGGGTAAGGGCTACACCTTC. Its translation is CASSRTHRGKGYTF.